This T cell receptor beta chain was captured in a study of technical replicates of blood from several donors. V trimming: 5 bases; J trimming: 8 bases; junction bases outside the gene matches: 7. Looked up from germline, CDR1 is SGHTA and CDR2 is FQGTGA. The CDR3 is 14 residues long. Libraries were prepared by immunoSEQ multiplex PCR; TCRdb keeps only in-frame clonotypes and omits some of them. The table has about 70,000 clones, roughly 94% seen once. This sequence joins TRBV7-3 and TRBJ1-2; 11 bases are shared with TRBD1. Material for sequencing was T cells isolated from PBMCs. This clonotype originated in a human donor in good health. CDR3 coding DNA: TGTGCCAGCAGCCCCGGGACAGGGGGAGACGGCTACACCTTC. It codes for CASSPGTGGDGYTF.